Sequencing of this TCR beta chain was carried out in a study of siplizumab effects on memory and regulatory T cells. This CDR3 has 15 amino acids. Germline CDR1 and CDR2: SNHLY and FYNNEI. Trimming removed 1 base from V and 0 bases from J, with 8 bases in between. Notes on the study in general: The authors mapped only a minor fraction of alloreactive clones to unstimulated subsets. Siplizumab gave mappable alloreactive CD4+ clones an average Treg-derived fraction of about 72%, against 25% to 30% in controls. Naive T cells appeared more varied than memory cells and looked like key alloresponse contributors.

Produced via immunoSEQ multiplex PCR; TCRdb's table is partial and in-frame only. The sample lists approximately 94,000 clones, around 93% seen once, with over 1% in the top ten. Comment on this clone: Its antigen is currently unknown.

The chain joins TRBV2 to TRBJ2-3; D remains unclear. Material for sequencing was non-Treg CD4+ T cells sorted from blood. The TCR sequence derives from a human donor in good health. CDR3 in DNA: TGTGCCAGCAGTGAAGTGGTCTCTAGCACAGATACGCAGTATTTT. It is translated as CASSEVVSSTDTQYF.